The 26 T cell receptor beta chains in this list originate from one sample, sequenced in a study of blood T cells in healthy people across ages. Alongside a J-beta primer mix, a sample-barcoded 5' primer served in a second PCR lasting roughly 7 to 12 cycles. TCRdb reanalysed the 5' RACE reads using MiXCR and keeps one entry per CDR3 protein. The sample lists about 590,000 distinct CDR3 sequences, approximately 30% seen once, with approximately 14% in the top ten. Sample: blood. Receptors originate from a woman of 80 years or more in good health.

This clonotype was observed many times. This chain links TRBV27 with TRBJ1-2; TRBD1 is a possible D gene (6 bases). Trimming left V 4 bases short and J 5 bases short, with 17 bases between. Germline V gives CDR1 MNHEY, CDR2 SMNVEV (reference sequence). This CDR3 spans 15 amino acids. The DNA for the CDR3 is TGTGCCAGCAGTTCCAACAGGGCGGGCGGGTATGGCTACACCTTC. Residues: CASSSNRAGGYGYTF.

About this clonotype: A much larger clone lies one base from this, so it may be a read error. The chain uses TRBV3-1 and TRBJ1-6; no firm D call. CDR1 and CDR2 from the germline V gene are LGHDT and YNNKEL (reference sequence). There are 12 residues in the CDR3. The CDR3 loop is CASSQVNSPRHF. CDR3 DNA sequence: TGTGCCAGCAGCCAAGTGAATTCACCCCGCCACTTT.

This clonotype was picked up many times. The chain is built from TRBV28 and TRBJ2-4, with D possibly TRBD2 on 7 matching bases. The CDR3 contains 15 residues. The ends were cut back, 11 bases at V and 1 base at J, with 18 bases in the middle. Germline CDR1 is MDHEN and CDR2 is SYDVKM. This CDR3 reads CASQEGGRAKNIQYF. The CDR3 DNA is TGTGCCTCTCAGGAGGGGGGGAGGGCCAAAAACATTCAGTACTTC.

The chain carries TRBV28 and TRBJ2-5, with 7 bases that match TRBD1. This CDR3 has 15 amino acids. Losses at the gene ends were 7 bases for V and 11 bases for J; bases not matched to a gene: 19. Per germline, CDR1 MDHEN and CDR2 SYDVKM. The CDR3 loop reads CASTPQGLMNNEQYF. CDR3 sequence (DNA): TGTGCCAGCACCCCACAGGGGTTAATGAACAATGAGCAGTACTTC.

This clonotype was seen more than once but under ten times. The chain recombines TRBV6-2 or TRBV6-3 with TRBJ2-1, with 7 positions matching TRBD2. Trimming removed 6 bases from V and 8 bases from J; junction bases left unmatched: 16. CDR3 length equals 16 residues. Looked up from germline, CDR1 is MNHEY and CDR2 is SVGEGT. The CDR3 is CASRKGRDYAGHEQFF. The CDR3 DNA reads as TGTGCCAGCAGAAAGGGACGGGACTATGCTGGGCATGAGCAGTTCTTC.

This clonotype appeared once. A much larger clone sits a single nucleotide away, making a read error possible. The genes are TRBV7-2 and TRBJ1-5; no firm D call. There are 13 residues in the CDR3. Germline assignment: CDR1 SGHTA and CDR2 FQGNSA. V shed 5 bases and J shed 2 bases, with 7 bases lying between them. CDR3 bases: TGTGCCAGCAGCCCCAGTCGCAATCAGCCCCAGCATTTT. Protein sequence: CASSPSRNQPQHF.

In DNA, the CDR3 is TGCAGTGCCGCCCCGAGGTCGGAAACTGAAGCTTTCTTT. This sequence encodes CSAAPRSETEAFF. V is TRBV20-1 and J is TRBJ1-1, with no clear D. CDR1 is DFQATT and CDR2 is SNEGSKA in the germline V gene (reference sequence). V lost 6 bases to trimming and J lost 5 bases, with 16 bases between them. This CDR3 region has 13 residues.

This clonotype was counted at least ten times. The chain combines TRBV20-1 with TRBJ2-1; weak D call: TRBD2 (7 bases). Per germline, CDR1 DFQATT and CDR2 SNEGSKA (reference sequence). The CDR3 extends over 16 amino acids. Between the trimmed V and J ends, which lost 0 bases and 12 bases, there was a span of 24 bases. CDR3 in amino acids: CSARDAGGGASSTQFF. CDR3 bases: TGCAGTGCTAGAGATGCTGGGGGGGGGGCCTCTTCAACGCAGTTCTTC.

In this sample, this clonotype turned up a few times. The rearrangement links TRBV20-1 to TRBJ2-5; tentatively, D is TRBD2 (6 bases). The CDR3 runs to 15 residues. V was pared by 5 bases and J by 2 bases, with 18 bases between. The germline V gene encodes CDR1 DFQATT and CDR2 SNEGSKA (reference sequence). CDR3 residues: CSAQVAGITQETQYF. In DNA form, the CDR3 reads TGCAGTGCTCAAGTGGCGGGGATAACGCAAGAGACCCAGTACTTC.

This clonotype has a handful of counts. Since a much larger clone is just one base distant, this may be a read error. No DNA is shown, since the ends of the CDR3 on it are uncertain; the CDR3 is the one TCRdb lists. This chain connects TRBV6-1 to TRBJ2-6; the table's D call, TRBD2, has no DNA check behind it. The CDR3 numbers 18 amino acids, ends counted. Germline CDR1 reads MNHNS; CDR2 reads SASEGT. The CDR3 reads CASSEELGWGTGANVRTF.

Concerning this clonotype: Germline and junction disagree at one end, which may indicate a read error. The chain employs TRBV15 and TRBJ2-5; D is uncertain. CDR3 size: 14 residues. Germline CDR1 LNHNV, CDR2 YYDKDF (reference sequence). In DNA form, the CDR3 reads TGTGTCACCAGCAGAGATAAAACAGAAGAGGCCCAGTACTTC. The encoded protein is CVTSRDKTEEAQYF.

This clonotype occurred many times. The chain employs TRBV9 and TRBJ1-4; possibly TRBD1 for D (5 bases). Between the trimmed V and J ends, which lost 0 bases and 6 bases, there was a span of 15 bases. Per the germline V gene, CDR1 is SGDLS and CDR2 is YYNGEE. There are 16 residues in the CDR3. This CDR3 is CASSVGGTKAYEKLFF. The CDR3 DNA reads as TGTGCCAGCAGCGTAGGAGGGACCAAGGCGTATGAAAAACTGTTTTTT.

In this sample, this clonotype turned up many times. This sequence joins TRBV7-3 and TRBJ1-6; the D gene is possibly TRBD1 (5 bases). The V gene lost 2 bases and the J gene lost 7 bases, with 12 bases spanning the gap. Germline CDR1 and CDR2: SGHTA and FQGTGA. CDR3 size: 15 residues. The CDR3 spells CASSLLGVGNSPLHF. The CDR3 DNA reads as TGTGCCAGCAGCTTATTAGGGGTGGGGAATTCACCCCTCCACTTT.

This clonotype turned up a few times. The chain employs TRBV5-5 and TRBJ1-5; the D is unclear. This CDR3 spans 14 amino acids. Per the germline V gene, CDR1 is SGHKS and CDR2 is YYEKEE (reference sequence). The ends were cut back, 4 bases at V and 1 base at J, with 9 bases in the middle. The CDR3 loop reads CASSGTPSNQPQHF. The CDR3 DNA follows: TGTGCCAGCAGCGGAACCCCGAGCAATCAGCCCCAGCATTTT.

At least ten counts were recorded for this clonotype. The chain uses TRBV10-3 and TRBJ2-3, with 8 bases that match TRBD1. The V gene end was trimmed by 0 bases and the J gene end by 3 bases; junction bases not matched to a gene: 5. The germline V gene has CDR1 ENHRY and CDR2 SYGVKD. CDR3 length equals 16 residues. DNA for the CDR3: TGTGCCATCAGTGAGTCAACAGGGGGTACTACAGATACGCAGTATTTT. It yields the protein CAISESTGGTTDTQYF.

This clonotype was counted ten times or more. The CDR3 spells CASSPIGLVFDEQYF. As DNA, the CDR3 is TGTGCCAGCAGTCCCATCGGACTAGTCTTTGACGAGCAGTACTTC. The chain links TRBV27 to TRBJ2-7; TRBD2 agrees at 7 bases. The CDR3 extends over 15 amino acids. The junction had 12 bases not matched to a gene; V was cut back by 5 bases and J by 5 bases. Germline lookup yields CDR1 MNHEY and CDR2 SMNVEV (reference sequence).

This clonotype was recorded at least ten times. The gene calls are TRBV9 and TRBJ2-1, with D perhaps TRBD2 (6 bases). The V gene's germline CDR1 is SGDLS and CDR2 YYNGEE. This CDR3 region has 15 residues. The V gene lost 3 bases and the J gene lost 3 bases, with 13 bases spanning the gap. As DNA, the CDR3 is TGTGCCAGCAGCGGAATTAGCGGAGTCTACAATGAGCAGTTCTTC. Its translation: CASSGISGVYNEQFF.

The chain employs TRBV9 and TRBJ2-1; 9 nucleotides match TRBD2. In germline, CDR1 is SGDLS, CDR2 YYNGEE. Unmatched junction bases numbered 30, after V lost 4 bases and J lost 13 bases. The CDR3 extends over 20 amino acids. CDR3 residues: CASSPEEGSGGHSRQETQFF. The DNA for the CDR3 is TGTGCCAGCAGCCCTGAGGAGGGTAGCGGGGGCCATTCTAGACAAGAGACCCAGTTCTTC.

This clonotype was counted at least ten times. The chain combines TRBV27 with TRBJ1-4; TRBD1 matches at 10 bases. CDR3 size: 18 residues. Per the germline V gene, CDR1 is MNHEY and CDR2 is SMNVEV (reference sequence). V lost 4 bases and J lost 3; bases outside the gene matches: 11. CDR3 region: CASSYRGTGTGANEKLFF. In DNA form, the CDR3 reads TGTGCCAGCAGTTATAGGGGAACAGGGACAGGGGCTAATGAAAAACTGTTTTTT.

There are many counts of this clonotype. The rearrangement uses TRBV6-6 and TRBJ2-1, with 9 bases lining up with TRBD1. The CDR3 covers 16 residues. Germline V lookup: CDR1 MNHNY, CDR2 SVGAGI (reference sequence). Germline trimming cut 2 bases from V and 4 bases from J; bases unmatched to any gene: 6. CDR3 in amino acids: CASSYEATGGYNEQFF. In nucleotides, the CDR3 is TGTGCCAGCAGTTACGAGGCGACAGGGGGGTACAATGAGCAGTTCTTC.

In this sample, this clonotype turned up once. This sequence joins TRBV28 and TRBJ2-5; no clear D. This CDR3 region has 15 residues. V lost 7 bases and J 11 bases, leaving 26 bases between the germline ends. Germline-derived CDR1 and CDR2 are MDHEN and SYDVKM. This CDR3 reads CASTTQDRQWNEQYF. The CDR3 coding sequence is TGTGCCAGCACGACCCAGGATCGCCAGTGGAATGAGCAGTACTTC.

This clonotype was detected a few times. This chain connects TRBV18 to TRBJ2-2; D unclear. V lost 2 bases, J lost 2 bases, and 6 bases lay in between. Germline V lookup: CDR1 KGHSH, CDR2 LQKENI. The CDR3 extends over 14 amino acids. The CDR3 DNA follows: TGTGCCAGCTCACCAGGGATTAACACCGGGGAGCTGTTTTTT. Translating it yields CASSPGINTGELFF.

On this clonotype itself: The germline gene is not matched at one end of the junction; a read error may be the cause. The V and J genes are TRBV29-1 and TRBJ2-5, with TRBD2 matching over 8 bases. Per the germline V gene, CDR1 is SQVTM and CDR2 is ANQGSEA. The CDR3 has 16 amino acids. CDR3 in amino acids: CSVEAPGLGDPNEQYF. CDR3 in DNA: TGCAGCGTAGAAGCACCGGGACTAGGGGACCCCAATGAGCAGTACTTC.

The CDR3 is CASSRRGGGDTEAFF. Written as DNA, the CDR3 is TGTGCCAGCAGCCGGCGAGGGGGAGGGGACACTGAAGCTTTCTTT. The chain combines TRBV3-1 with TRBJ1-1; tentative D call: TRBD1 (6 bases). CDR1 LGHDT and CDR2 YNNKEL come from the germline V gene (reference sequence). The CDR3 totals 15 residues. Trimming took 4 bases from V and 3 from J, leaving 15 bases between them.

This clonotype occurred a few times. V is TRBV9 and J is TRBJ2-7, with 9 bases fitting TRBD1. The CDR3 runs 14 residues. V lost 4 bases and J lost 5; bases outside the gene matches: 7. The germline gives CDR1 SGDLS, CDR2 YYNGEE. The CDR3 spells CASSPRDRVDEQYF. DNA of the CDR3: TGTGCCAGCAGCCCCCGGGACAGGGTTGACGAGCAGTACTTC. Full variable domain (missing parts from reference TRBV9 and TRBJ2-7): DSGVTQTPKHLITATGQRVTLRCSPRSGDLSVYWYQQSLDQGLQFLIQYYNGEERAKGNILERFSAQQFPDLHSELNLSSLELGDSALYFCASSPRDRVDEQYFGPGTRLTVT.

This clonotype was seen many times. The chain employs TRBV6-1 and TRBJ2-1; 7 bases are a match to TRBD1. The CDR3 loop spans 15 amino acids. V dropped 7 bases and J dropped 2; count of bases not matched to a gene: 8. Germline CDR1 reads MNHNS; CDR2 reads SASEGT. CDR3 region: CASKSGTATYNEQFF. In nucleotides, the CDR3 is TGTGCCAGCAAGTCAGGGACAGCCACCTACAATGAGCAGTTCTTC.